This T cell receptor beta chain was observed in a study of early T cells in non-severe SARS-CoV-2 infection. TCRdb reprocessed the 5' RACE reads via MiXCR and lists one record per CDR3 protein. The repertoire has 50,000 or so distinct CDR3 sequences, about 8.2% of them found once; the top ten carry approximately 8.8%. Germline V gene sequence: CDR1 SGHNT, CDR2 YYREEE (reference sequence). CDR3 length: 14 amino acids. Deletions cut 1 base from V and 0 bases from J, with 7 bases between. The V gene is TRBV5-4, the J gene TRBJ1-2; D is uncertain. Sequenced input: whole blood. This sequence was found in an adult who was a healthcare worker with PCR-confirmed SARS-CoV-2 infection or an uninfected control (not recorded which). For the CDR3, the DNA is TGTGCCAGCAGCTTGAACGGCTCTAACTATGGCTACACCTTC. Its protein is CASSLNGSNYGYTF.